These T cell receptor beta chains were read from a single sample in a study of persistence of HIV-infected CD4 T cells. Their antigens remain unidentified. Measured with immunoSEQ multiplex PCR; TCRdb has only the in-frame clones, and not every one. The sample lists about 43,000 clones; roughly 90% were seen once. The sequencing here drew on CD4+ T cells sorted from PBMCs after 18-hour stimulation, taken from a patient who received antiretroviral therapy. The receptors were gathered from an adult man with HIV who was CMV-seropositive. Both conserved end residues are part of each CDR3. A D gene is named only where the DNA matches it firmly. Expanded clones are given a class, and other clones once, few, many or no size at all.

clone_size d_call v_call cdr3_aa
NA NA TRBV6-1 CASSDGGARRNTEAFF
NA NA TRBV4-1 CASSPIPIGTPEQFF
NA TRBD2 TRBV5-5 CASSLAGGTPRGDTQYF
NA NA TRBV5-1 CASSLQGSAYEQYF
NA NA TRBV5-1 CASSRRGANEKLFF
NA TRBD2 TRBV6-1 CASRGGGAYEQYF
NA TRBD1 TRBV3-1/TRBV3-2 CASSHGDRDDQPQHF
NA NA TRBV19 CASSFSRGGTDTQYF
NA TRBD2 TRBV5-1 CASGLAGAPTDTQYF
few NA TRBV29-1 CSVAVSSGTEAFF
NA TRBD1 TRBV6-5 CASSFGQGRYEQYF
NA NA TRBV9 CASSVELVDPRNTEAFF
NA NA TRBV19 CASSIGTFTSAFF
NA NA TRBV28 CASSLVGSTQYF
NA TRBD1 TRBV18 CATQPGQGDTGELFF
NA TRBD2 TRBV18 CASSPRTSGASYEQYF
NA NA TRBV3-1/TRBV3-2 CASSQTSASYTF
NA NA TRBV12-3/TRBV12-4 CASSRQVNTEAFF
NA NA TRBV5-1 CASSSTGYPDTQYF
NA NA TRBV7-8 CASRRKGGPNEKLFF
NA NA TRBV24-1 CATSDPRAPDNEQFF